A selection of T cell receptor beta chains follows, all from one sample in a study of technical replicates of blood from a handful of donors. Using immunoSEQ multiplex PCR, the repertoire was profiled, and TCRdb retains in-frame clones only, with some absent. The sample lists tens of thousands of clones; approximately 96% were seen once. The sequenced sample was T cells isolated from PBMCs. Every receptor here comes from a human donor in good health. Both conserved end residues are trimmed from each CDR3. A D gene is named only where the DNA matches it firmly.

d_call: -
v_call: TRBV5-6
j_call: TRBJ2-3
cdr3_aa: ASSLVQGGADTQY

d_call: -
v_call: TRBV5-1
j_call: TRBJ2-6
cdr3_aa: ASSLAGTGANVLT

d_call: TRBD1
v_call: TRBV6-4
j_call: TRBJ2-7
cdr3_aa: ASSPDRGTYEQY

d_call: -
v_call: TRBV7-9
j_call: TRBJ2-3
cdr3_aa: ASSFGSTDTQY

d_call: -
v_call: TRBV11-2
j_call: TRBJ1-1
cdr3_aa: ASSSQGLNTEAF

d_call: TRBD1
v_call: TRBV6-5
j_call: TRBJ1-1
cdr3_aa: ASQRGTGDGAF

d_call: -
v_call: TRBV7-9
j_call: TRBJ2-3
cdr3_aa: ASSLGGTDTQY

d_call: -
v_call: TRBV4-1
j_call: TRBJ1-4
cdr3_aa: ASSQVLLRGGEKLF

d_call: -
v_call: TRBV28
j_call: TRBJ1-5
cdr3_aa: ASRSPDQPQH

d_call: -
v_call: TRBV9
j_call: TRBJ1-2
cdr3_aa: ASSVGLHEANYGYT

d_call: TRBD1
v_call: TRBV6-4
j_call: TRBJ1-6
cdr3_aa: ASSWDSDSPLH

d_call: -
v_call: TRBV10-3
j_call: TRBJ2-1
cdr3_aa: AIRTPGSLKNEQF

d_call: TRBD1
v_call: TRBV9
j_call: TRBJ2-3
cdr3_aa: ASSAQSGTAVENTQY

d_call: TRBD2
v_call: TRBV27
j_call: TRBJ2-7
cdr3_aa: ASSPSAGTSGEQY

d_call: TRBD2
v_call: TRBV7-8
j_call: TRBJ2-1
cdr3_aa: ASRSEAGAYNEQF

d_call: -
v_call: TRBV6-5
j_call: TRBJ2-7
cdr3_aa: ASSYWGEGEQY

d_call: -
v_call: TRBV4-1
j_call: TRBJ1-1
cdr3_aa: ASSQVAGLMKGGTEAF

d_call: -
v_call: TRBV5-4
j_call: TRBJ2-3
cdr3_aa: ASSAESWLRTDTQY

d_call: -
v_call: TRBV7-2
j_call: TRBJ2-7
cdr3_aa: ASSSREMSYEQY

d_call: TRBD1
v_call: TRBV19
j_call: TRBJ2-1
cdr3_aa: ATRDRGFNEQF

d_call: -
v_call: TRBV7-7
j_call: TRBJ1-1
cdr3_aa: ASSPLTDTEAF

d_call: -
v_call: TRBV27
j_call: TRBJ1-2
cdr3_aa: ASSYQGSYGYT

d_call: TRBD1
v_call: TRBV11-2
j_call: TRBJ1-2
cdr3_aa: ASSLDRDSSNYGYT

d_call: -
v_call: TRBV25-1
j_call: TRBJ2-2
cdr3_aa: ASTGSNTGELF

d_call: -
v_call: TRBV6-4
j_call: TRBJ2-5
cdr3_aa: ASSDSSGGQETQY

d_call: -
v_call: TRBV11-3
j_call: TRBJ2-2
cdr3_aa: ASSFTTAGELF

d_call: -
v_call: TRBV18
j_call: TRBJ1-5
cdr3_aa: ASSPMGGQPQH

d_call: -
v_call: TRBV15
j_call: TRBJ1-2
cdr3_aa: ATSRGYGTSNYGYT

d_call: TRBD2
v_call: TRBV19
j_call: TRBJ2-4
cdr3_aa: ASSPGLAGKNIQY

d_call: TRBD1
v_call: TRBV7-6
j_call: TRBJ2-7
cdr3_aa: ASSLSWTGGEQY

d_call: TRBD1
v_call: TRBV11-2
j_call: TRBJ1-2
cdr3_aa: ASSRGAGGDYGYT

d_call: -
v_call: TRBV25-1
j_call: TRBJ2-1
cdr3_aa: ASSELGVPNNEQF

d_call: TRBD1
v_call: TRBV5-1
j_call: TRBJ1-4
cdr3_aa: ASSLARGVGTNEKLF

d_call: TRBD1
v_call: TRBV7-8
j_call: TRBJ2-1
cdr3_aa: ASSQGTGDNEQF

d_call: TRBD2
v_call: TRBV28
j_call: TRBJ2-7
cdr3_aa: ASSFFLVAGGGYEQY

d_call: -
v_call: TRBV28
j_call: TRBJ2-2
cdr3_aa: ASSLWDLAVSTGELF

d_call: -
v_call: TRBV27
j_call: TRBJ2-3
cdr3_aa: ASRLSGTPSTDTQY

d_call: -
v_call: TRBV28
j_call: TRBJ1-5
cdr3_aa: ASSGGRVGIQPQH

d_call: -
v_call: TRBV19
j_call: TRBJ1-6
cdr3_aa: ASSREGPYNSPLH

d_call: TRBD2
v_call: TRBV6-1
j_call: TRBJ2-1
cdr3_aa: ASSEQLAGLSSYNEQF

d_call: -
v_call: TRBV7-2
j_call: TRBJ2-5
cdr3_aa: ASSFTIGLEQETQY

d_call: -
v_call: TRBV7-6
j_call: TRBJ1-3
cdr3_aa: ASSPLSLGNTIY